This T cell receptor beta chain was captured by sequencing in a study of T cells after yellow fever vaccination. There are many counts of this clonotype. The 5'RACE template-switching step produced TCR cDNA and added a universal primer site and UMIs. TCRdb itself ran the 5' RACE reads through MiXCR, one entry per CDR3 protein. The sample shows 300,000 to 400,000 distinct CDR3 sequences, 3.5% to 4.5% of them seen only once. V gave up 1 base and J gave up 1 base, with 11 bases separating them. Germline loops: CDR1 MNHEY, CDR2 SMNVEV (reference sequence). The CDR3 is 16 residues long. This sequence originates from a young man who received the YFV17D yellow fever vaccine. Sample: PBMCs, taken 5 days after the yellow fever booster vaccination. This chain joins TRBV27 and TRBJ1-5, with D tentatively TRBD1 (5 bases). In DNA, the CDR3 is TGTGCCAGCAGTTTATTGTCGGGGCACAGCAATCAGCCCCAGCATTTT. The encoded protein is CASSLLSGHSNQPQHF.